This record concerns one TCR beta chain sequence. Its antigen is still unknown. Base qualities were left out, and no much larger clone turns up one base away. The protocol used for the library was 5' RACE. The instrument given in TCRdb is Illumina HiSeq 2000. A universal primer binding site was introduced by template switching, and a unique molecular identifier was present in the final cDNA, enabling accurate counting of TCR cDNA molecules. Specific primers in the conserved constant-segment region were used to synthesize first-strand cDNA for TCR alpha and beta chains. To control for contamination, each cDNA library was double barcoded with a SMART-Mk sample barcode plus Illumina barcodes. TruSeq adapter sequences along with Illumina sample barcodes were introduced in two successive PCR steps. TCR alpha and beta cDNA libraries were sequenced on the Illumina HiSeq platform with custom primers. For the original study's pipeline: MiGEC processed the raw reads to extract unique molecular identifiers, while MiXCR was used to determine the CDR3 positions. For each individual, recombination models were inferred using an EM algorithm with the repgenHMM and IGoR tools. The tcR package in R was used for shared clonotype analysis, with sharing normalized by the product of cloneset sizes. To study raw recombination free of thymic and clonal selection effects, out-of-frame nonproductive sequences were analyzed. The public sequencing data were trimmed at Q25 with fastp and processed into clonotypes with MiXCR by TCRdb, which kept only in-frame beta chains. Each record represents a unique CDR3 protein, reported with the most common genes and DNA among its rows. For this entry, the V and J calls and clone size follow TCRdb and not the study's own pipeline. This sample is represented by hundreds of thousands of distinct CDR3 sequences; approximately 13% of them were singletons. The top ten hold around 1.6% of the sample.

These data come from a study of identical twins (dated by TCRdb to 2016 to 2017). General notes on the study: The study deep-sequenced TCR alpha and beta repertoires from monozygotic twins, unrelated adults of various ages and cord blood to test whether fetal clonotypes persist. To rule out contamination, replicate twin experiments were performed at different times with different library preparation protocols.

Every donor was a healthy Caucasian. Three pairs of female monozygotic twins, all aged roughly 18 to 29 years, made up the twin cohort. Peripheral blood mononuclear cells were the source from which RNA for the TCR libraries was isolated. Results and caveats for the whole study, not just this receptor: Fewer insertions were carried by abundant cord blood beta clonotypes; a weaker similar trend was observed in young adult naive repertoires, while no such trend was observed in memory repertoires. Conclusions relied on cross-sectional statistical analysis, since the same donors could not be followed over many years. In monozygotic twins, out-of-frame TCR alpha sharing was systematically underestimated by recombination models, although the models agreed with sharing between unrelated individuals. Excess twin sharing in beta out-of-frame sequences was weaker because fewer shared sequences lowered the signal-to-noise ratio. Invariant T cells such as MAIT and iNKT could partly confound zero-insertion analyses, although diverse VJ usage argued against such confounding for most clonotypes. Compared with coincidental sharing between unrelated individuals, an excess of low generation-probability sequences was observed among out-of-frame TCR alpha sequences shared between twins.

This sample also appeared in a second study, on yellow fever vaccine responses in identical twins. The second source states: According to the authors, the vaccine-induced T cell response in identical twins seemed to be partly convergent and partly specific to each individual. Focusing on identical twins, the study followed the T cell clones that responded to the vaccine, and did so with precision.

The TCR originated in a woman aged 18-29 years in good health. Material: PBMCs.

The DNA sequence is TGTGCCATCAGCGCCGGGACAGCCTTGTACGAGCAGTACTTC. This sequence encodes CAISAGTALYEQYF. The chain is assembled from TRBV10-3 and TRBJ2-7; TRBD1 aligns with 7 central bases. V is cut back by 6 bases and J by 4 bases, with 9 bases in the junction unmatched. From a lookup of the germline V gene, CDR1 and CDR2 are ENHRY and SYGVKD. From its cysteine to its phenylalanine, the CDR3 spans 14 amino acids. Just CDR3 DNA is preserved here, 42 bases in frame from base 1.